The 17 T cell receptor beta chains below come from one sample, sequenced in a study of blood T cell repertoires in COVID-19. TCRdb's table, derived via immunoSEQ multiplex PCR, lists solely in-frame clones and lacks some. This sample carries around 240,000 clones, approximately 85% of them seen once, and the ten largest clones take approximately 2.1%. Sequenced: PBMCs or T cells enriched from blood (not recorded which). The receptors derive from a woman in her forties or fifties who had recovered from COVID-19.

CDR3: CASSPGLAGGEQYF. The CDR3 DNA sequence: TGTGCCAGCAGCCCCGGCCTAGCGGGAGGCGAGCAGTACTTC. The genes are TRBV7-3 and TRBJ2-7; 11 bases map to TRBD2. Germline CDR1 reads SGHTA; CDR2 reads FQGTGA. The junction had 6 bases not matched to a gene; V was cut back by 5 bases and J by 6 bases. The CDR3 has 14 amino acids.

The table lists this clone with a count of one. V is TRBV11-2 and J is TRBJ2-5, with 7 bases matching TRBD1. V lost 4 bases and J lost 2; bases outside the gene matches: 10. The CDR3 contains 16 residues. Germline V gene sequence: CDR1 SGHAT, CDR2 FQNNGV. CDR3 sequence reads: CASSSGDRALQETQYF. As DNA, the CDR3 is TGTGCCAGCAGCTCAGGAGACAGGGCCTTACAAGAGACCCAGTACTTC.

The rearrangement joins TRBV2 to TRBJ1-1; D not resolved. Germline V gene data show CDR1 as SNHLY and CDR2 as FYNNEI. CDR3 length: 12 residues. Trimming left V 6 bases short and J 5 bases short, with 10 bases between. Here the CDR3 reads CASRDSLTEAFF. The DNA for the CDR3 is TGTGCCAGCAGGGACTCCCTAACTGAAGCTTTCTTT. Full variable domain (outside the CDR3, taken from reference TRBV2 and TRBJ1-1): EPEVTQTPSHQVTQMGQEVILRCVPISNHLYFYWYRQILGQKVEFLVSFYNNEISEKSEIFDDQFSVERPDGSNFTLKIRSTKLEDSAMYFCASRDSLTEAFFGQGTRLTVV.

This rearrangement joins TRBV30 to TRBJ1-2; 7 nucleotides match TRBD1. Germline CDR1 and CDR2: GTSNPN and SVGIG (reference sequence). Trimming removed 3 bases from V and 6 bases from J; junction bases left unmatched: 7. The CDR3 is 13 residues long. CDR3 sequence: CAWRSGQINGYTF. The CDR3 DNA reads as TGTGCCTGGAGATCGGGACAGATAAATGGCTACACCTTC. Using reference TRBV30 and TRBJ1-2 for the parts outside the CDR3, the full variable domain is SQTIHQWPATLVQPVGSPLSLECTVEGTSNPNLYWYRQAAGRGLQLLFYSVGIGQISSEVPQNLSASRPQDRQFILSSKKLLLSDSGFYLCAWRSGQINGYTFGSGTRLTVV.

The V and J genes are TRBV4-3 and TRBJ1-5, with TRBD1 matching over 7 bases. The CDR3 contains 15 residues. V shed 4 bases, J shed 9 bases, and the junction held 12 bases outside the gene matches. Germline lookup yields CDR1 LGHNA and CDR2 YSLEER. In DNA form, the CDR3 reads TGCGCCAGCAGCCGGGGGACAGACCTAACTTGGCCCCAGCATTTT. Translation: CASSRGTDLTWPQHF.

The chain recombines TRBV11-2 with TRBJ2-1; D not certain. The CDR3 has 13 residues. The germline V and J ends were trimmed by 0 bases and 10 bases, with 10 bases remaining between them. Germline CDR1 reads SGHAT; CDR2 reads FQNNGV. CDR3 in DNA: TGTGCCAGCAGCTTAGATCGAGAGCGCGAGCAGTTCTTC. Translated, it gives CASSLDREREQFF. Full variable domain (outside the CDR3, taken from reference TRBV11-2 and TRBJ2-1): EAGVAQSPRYKIIEKRQSVAFWCNPISGHATLYWYQQILGQGPKLLIQFQNNGVVDDSQLPKDRFSAERLKGVDSTLKIQPAKLEDSAVYLCASSLDREREQFFGPGTRLTVL.

The chain is built from TRBV3-1 (or the pseudogene TRBV3-2) and TRBJ1-5; TRBD1 matches 7 bases. There are 15 residues in the CDR3. With 3 bases clipped from V and 8 bases from J, the junction kept 10 bases outside the gene matches. The V gene's germline CDR1 is LGHDT and CDR2 YNNKEL (reference sequence). This CDR3 is CASSQTRQGLEPQHF. CDR3 sequence (DNA): TGTGCCAGCAGCCAGACACGACAGGGCCTCGAGCCCCAGCATTTT.

This chain's CDR3 is CASSQGYAGGYTF. CDR3 nucleotides: TGCGCCAGCAGCCAAGGCTACGCGGGAGGCTACACCTTC. The V gene is TRBV4-3, the J gene TRBJ1-2; D gene uncertain. CDR3 length: 13 residues. Trimming took off 1 base at V and 8 bases at J, with 11 bases between the two ends. Germline V gene lookup returns CDR1 LGHNA and CDR2 YSLEER.

The chain couples TRBV5-1 to TRBJ1-2; 7 bases fit TRBD1. There are 16 residues in the CDR3. The junction had 14 bases not matched to a gene; V was cut back by 3 bases and J by 6 bases. CDR1 and CDR2 from the germline V gene are SGHRS and YFSETQ. The CDR3 nucleotides are TGCGCCAGCAGCTGGAACTCCCGGGACAGCCTCGATGGCTACACCTTC. Residues: CASSWNSRDSLDGYTF.

In DNA form, the CDR3 reads TGTGCCAGCTCACCCGGACTAGCGGGAGCAGAGACCCAGTACTTC. It is translated as CASSPGLAGAETQYF. This chain uses TRBV18 with TRBJ2-5; 13 bases are shared with TRBD2. The length of the CDR3 is 15 residues. CDR1 KGHSH and CDR2 LQKENI come from the germline V gene. Trimming cost V 3 bases and J 4 bases; bases outside gene matches: 2.

V usage is TRBV6-5 and J usage is TRBJ1-2; perhaps TRBD1 as D (6 bases). Looked up from germline, CDR1 is MNHEY and CDR2 is SVGAGI. Between the trimmed V and J ends, which lost 5 bases and 4 bases, there was a span of 14 bases. The length of the CDR3 is 14 residues. CDR3 sequence reads: CASSPGPTGYGYTF. In nucleotides, the CDR3 is TGTGCCAGCAGTCCCGGCCCGACAGGCTATGGCTACACCTTC.

The V gene is TRBV14, the J gene TRBJ2-5; D may be TRBD2 (5 bases). There are 15 residues in the CDR3. V was clipped by 4 bases and J by 4 bases, with 16 bases between them. The germline CDR1 and CDR2 sequences are SGHDN and FVKESK. The DNA of the CDR3 is TGTGCCAGCAGCCCGGGCCGTATCGGACTAGAGACCCAGTACTTC. Translated, it gives CASSPGRIGLETQYF. Full variable domain (remainder filled in from reference TRBV14 and TRBJ2-5): EAGVTQFPSHSVIEKGQTVTLRCDPISGHDNLYWYRRVMGKEIKFLLHFVKESKQDESGMPNNRFLAERTGGTYSTLKVQPAELEDSGVYFCASSPGRIGLETQYFGPGTRLLVL.

With regard to this clone: The sample holds other DNA sequences that translate to the same CDR3. The chain joins TRBV5-1 to TRBJ1-2, with D maybe TRBD1 (5 bases). Germline-derived CDR1 and CDR2 are SGHRS and YFSETQ. V dropped 2 bases and J dropped 5 bases, with 10 bases sitting between them. The CDR3 spans 13 residues. The CDR3 DNA sequence: TGCGCCAGCAGCTTAGTACAGGATTATGGCTACACCTTC. Amino acids: CASSLVQDYGYTF.

The chain joins TRBV29-1 to TRBJ2-5; 11 positions agree with TRBD1. Germline V CDR1 and CDR2: SQVTM, ANQGSEA. CDR3 length equals 14 residues. V shed 6 bases and J 1 base; nucleotides not matched to a gene: 4. CDR3 amino acids: CSVRTGGVQETQYF. The DNA of the CDR3 is TGCAGCGTAAGGACAGGGGGCGTCCAAGAGACCCAGTACTTC.

The chain recombines TRBV10-3 with TRBJ1-1; TRBD1 is a possible D gene (6 bases). Germline assignment: CDR1 ENHRY and CDR2 SYGVKD. This CDR3 contains 13 residues. Trimming cost V 4 bases and J 13 bases, with 19 bases left between them. The CDR3 nucleotides read TGTGCCATCAGTGTGGGGGCGGAGAGGGAGAATTTCTTT. Amino acids: CAISVGAERENFF.

The rearrangement joins TRBV15 to TRBJ1-1, with TRBD1 matching 7 bases. V was clipped by 5 bases and J by 5 bases; unmatched bases: 8. The CDR3 is made up of 14 amino acids. Per germline, CDR1 LNHNV and CDR2 YYDKDF (reference sequence). DNA of the CDR3: TGTGCCACCAGCGATCCGGGACAGCGGACTGAAGCTTTCTTT. It translates to CATSDPGQRTEAFF.

The V call is TRBV30, the J call TRBJ1-3; no clear D gene. The CDR3 covers 14 residues. V was clipped by 4 bases and J by 4 bases, with 14 bases between them. Looked up from germline, CDR1 is GTSNPN and CDR2 is SVGIG (reference sequence). CDR3 protein: CAWTLRWYGNTIYF. DNA for the CDR3: TGTGCCTGGACCCTACGATGGTACGGAAACACCATATATTTT.